The rows below give T cell receptor beta chains drawn from one sample of a study of T-cell memory formation after mild COVID-19. Each CDR3 protein is one row after TCRdb ran MiXCR on the 5' RACE reads. The repertoire includes under 300,000 distinct CDR3 sequences, approximately 10% of them detected once, and around 23% sits in the top ten. Sequenced: PBMCs or a T cell subset sorted from them (not recorded which). The receptors come from a young man who had mild COVID-19 (a few samples of this study predate the infection). Cell type and time point are not known. CDR3s include the opening cysteine and the closing phenylalanine or tryptophan. Each record gives: D gene, V gene, clone size, CDR3 length, J gene, CDR3 DNA, CDR3 protein. D genes are given only for firm matches. Expanded clones get a size class; other rows say once, few or many, or leave the size out.

d_gene: -
v_gene: TRBV12-3/TRBV12-4
abundance: -
len: 11
j_gene: TRBJ1-1
CDR3nt: TGTGCCAGCACTTTCGGATCTGAAGCTTTCTTT
CDR3aa: CASTFGSEAFF

d_gene: -
v_gene: TRBV2
abundance: -
len: 16
j_gene: TRBJ2-6
CDR3nt: TGTGCCAGCAGTGAAAGAGGCAGCTCTGGGGCCAACGTCCTGACTTTC
CDR3aa: CASSERGSSGANVLTF

d_gene: -
v_gene: TRBV5-4
abundance: -
len: 14
j_gene: TRBJ2-3
CDR3nt: TGTGCCAGCAGCCCCGGGTACGGCACAGATACGCAGTATTTT
CDR3aa: CASSPGYGTDTQYF

d_gene: TRBD1
v_gene: TRBV27
abundance: few
len: 14
j_gene: TRBJ1-5
CDR3nt: TGTGCCAGCAGTCCGGACAGGGGGTGGCAGCCCCAGCATTTT
CDR3aa: CASSPDRGWQPQHF

d_gene: TRBD2
v_gene: TRBV5-1
abundance: -
len: 13
j_gene: TRBJ2-4
CDR3nt: TGCGCCAGCAGCCCAGGACTAGCCGTCATTCAGTACTTC
CDR3aa: CASSPGLAVIQYF

d_gene: -
v_gene: TRBV11-1
abundance: many
len: 13
j_gene: TRBJ1-1
CDR3nt: TGTGCCAGCAGCCGGCGCGGGGGCACTGAAGCTTTCTTT
CDR3aa: CASSRRGGTEAFF

d_gene: -
v_gene: TRBV4-2
abundance: few
len: 15
j_gene: TRBJ2-2
CDR3nt: TGTGCCAGCAGACCGGATAATACAGACCCCGGGGAGCTGTTTTTT
CDR3aa: CASRPDNTDPGELFF

d_gene: -
v_gene: TRBV29-1
abundance: -
len: 12
j_gene: TRBJ1-2
CDR3nt: TGCAGCGTTGAAGCAACAGGGCATGGCTACACCTTC
CDR3aa: CSVEATGHGYTF

d_gene: -
v_gene: TRBV4-1
abundance: few
len: 13
j_gene: TRBJ1-2
CDR3nt: TGCGCCAGCAGCCAAACATCCGCCTATGGCTACACCTTC
CDR3aa: CASSQTSAYGYTF

d_gene: -
v_gene: TRBV19
abundance: few
len: 13
j_gene: TRBJ1-5
CDR3nt: TGTGCCAGTAGTATGATAGGCAATCAGCCCCAGCATTTT
CDR3aa: CASSMIGNQPQHF

d_gene: -
v_gene: TRBV5-8
abundance: few
len: 11
j_gene: TRBJ1-6
CDR3nt: TGTGCCAGCAGCCCAAGGACACCCCTCCACTTT
CDR3aa: CASSPRTPLHF

d_gene: -
v_gene: TRBV5-5
abundance: few
len: 14
j_gene: TRBJ1-5
CDR3nt: TGTGCCAGCAGCCCGAAGGGTTTCGGTCAGCCCCAGCATTTT
CDR3aa: CASSPKGFGQPQHF

d_gene: -
v_gene: TRBV10-3
abundance: many
len: 12
j_gene: TRBJ2-2
CDR3nt: TGTGCCACTTCAACTCTGACCGGGGAGCTGTTTTTT
CDR3aa: CATSTLTGELFF

d_gene: -
v_gene: TRBV12-3/TRBV12-4
abundance: -
len: 16
j_gene: TRBJ1-2
CDR3nt: TGTGCCAGCAGTTTAGTGGCAGGGTGGAAAGGCTATGGCTACACCTTC
CDR3aa: CASSLVAGWKGYGYTF

d_gene: -
v_gene: TRBV6-1
abundance: -
len: 15
j_gene: TRBJ1-5
CDR3nt: TGTGCCAGCAGTGGCCAGACAGGAACTGAGCAGCCCCAGCATTTT
CDR3aa: CASSGQTGTEQPQHF

d_gene: -
v_gene: TRBV20-1
abundance: -
len: 15
j_gene: TRBJ1-1
CDR3nt: TGCAGTGCTAGACCGAATCAGGGATGGAACACTGAAGCTTTCTTT
CDR3aa: CSARPNQGWNTEAFF

d_gene: -
v_gene: TRBV5-1
abundance: many
len: 13
j_gene: TRBJ2-5
CDR3nt: TGCGCCAGCAGCTTTCTCTCCCAAGAGACCCAGTACTTC
CDR3aa: CASSFLSQETQYF

d_gene: -
v_gene: TRBV9
abundance: -
len: 15
j_gene: TRBJ2-7
CDR3nt: TGTGCCAGCAGCGTAGAGGCAGGGAGCTCCTACGAGCAGTACTTC
CDR3aa: CASSVEAGSSYEQYF

d_gene: -
v_gene: TRBV6-5
abundance: few
len: 17
j_gene: TRBJ1-1
CDR3nt: TGTGCCAGCAGTTACTCGTTTAGTGGTGGGACAATGACTGAAGCTTTCTTT
CDR3aa: CASSYSFSGGTMTEAFF

d_gene: TRBD1
v_gene: TRBV19
abundance: -
len: 14
j_gene: TRBJ1-1
CDR3nt: TGTGCCAGCGAGGGACAGACTCGTGGCACTGAAGCTTTCTTT
CDR3aa: CASEGQTRGTEAFF

d_gene: -
v_gene: TRBV2
abundance: many
len: 13
j_gene: TRBJ2-5
CDR3nt: TGTGCCAGCAGGCGGGACAGCCAAGAGACCCAGTACTTC
CDR3aa: CASRRDSQETQYF

d_gene: TRBD1
v_gene: TRBV7-8
abundance: -
len: 15
j_gene: TRBJ1-5
CDR3nt: TGTGCCAGCAGGCCTGACAGGGTCGGCAATCAGCCCCAGCATTTT
CDR3aa: CASRPDRVGNQPQHF

d_gene: -
v_gene: TRBV12-3/TRBV12-4
abundance: many
len: 13
j_gene: TRBJ2-7
CDR3nt: TGTGCCAGCAGTCCCGGTGTCGCAGGGGAGCAGTACTTC
CDR3aa: CASSPGVAGEQYF

d_gene: TRBD1
v_gene: TRBV3-1
abundance: many
len: 15
j_gene: TRBJ1-1
CDR3nt: TGTGCCAGCAGCCAAGGAACTTACAGGGGCACTGAAGCTTTCTTT
CDR3aa: CASSQGTYRGTEAFF

d_gene: -
v_gene: TRBV5-1
abundance: -
len: 15
j_gene: TRBJ2-3
CDR3nt: TGCGCCAGCAGACTCGCTAGGAGTAGCACAGATACGCAGTATTTT
CDR3aa: CASRLARSSTDTQYF

d_gene: TRBD2
v_gene: TRBV5-6
abundance: -
len: 16
j_gene: TRBJ2-1
CDR3nt: TGTGCCAGCAGCCTGAGGTCGGGGGGGCTCTCCGATGAGCAGTTCTTC
CDR3aa: CASSLRSGGLSDEQFF

d_gene: -
v_gene: TRBV4-2
abundance: few
len: 14
j_gene: TRBJ1-5
CDR3nt: TGTGCCAGCAGCCAAGATCGAGATGTTCGGGCCCAGCATTTT
CDR3aa: CASSQDRDVRAQHF

d_gene: -
v_gene: TRBV15
abundance: once
len: 13
j_gene: TRBJ2-1
CDR3nt: TGTGCCACCAGCAGACCCGGGACTTCGGAGCAGTTCTTC
CDR3aa: CATSRPGTSEQFF

d_gene: -
v_gene: TRBV12-3/TRBV12-4
abundance: -
len: 14
j_gene: TRBJ1-2
CDR3nt: TGTGCCAGCAGTTTCGCGGCAGACTTCTATGGCTACACCTTC
CDR3aa: CASSFAADFYGYTF

d_gene: -
v_gene: TRBV6-5
abundance: -
len: 12
j_gene: TRBJ1-1
CDR3nt: TGTGCCAGCAGCTCTCGCCCCACTGAAGCTTTCTTT
CDR3aa: CASSSRPTEAFF

d_gene: -
v_gene: TRBV4-3
abundance: -
len: 14
j_gene: TRBJ1-2
CDR3nt: TGCGCCAGCACCCAGGGAGGGGGAGGAGGTGGCTACACCTTC
CDR3aa: CASTQGGGGGGYTF

d_gene: -
v_gene: TRBV7-6
abundance: -
len: 15
j_gene: TRBJ2-3
CDR3nt: TGTGCCAGCAGGCCGAGACCTCTTTTAGGGGATACGCAGTATTTT
CDR3aa: CASRPRPLLGDTQYF

d_gene: -
v_gene: TRBV11-1
abundance: -
len: 12
j_gene: TRBJ1-6
CDR3nt: TGTGCCAGCAGCCCAGGGACCCCAGCCCTCCACTTT
CDR3aa: CASSPGTPALHF

d_gene: -
v_gene: TRBV20-1
abundance: -
len: 11
j_gene: TRBJ2-5
CDR3nt: TGCAGTGCTAACCGAGTGGAGACCCAGTACTTC
CDR3aa: CSANRVETQYF

d_gene: -
v_gene: TRBV12-3/TRBV12-4
abundance: few
len: 16
j_gene: TRBJ2-2
CDR3nt: TGTGCCAGCACCGGCCCGGGGGACGGGACACCGTGGGAGCTGTTTTTT
CDR3aa: CASTGPGDGTPWELFF

d_gene: TRBD1
v_gene: TRBV6-2/TRBV6-3
abundance: -
len: 15
j_gene: TRBJ2-2
CDR3nt: TGTGCCAGCAGACTCGACAGGGCGAACACCGGGGAGCTGTTTTTT
CDR3aa: CASRLDRANTGELFF

d_gene: TRBD1
v_gene: TRBV7-3
abundance: few
len: 15
j_gene: TRBJ2-1
CDR3nt: TGTGCCAGCAGCGAACGGACAGGGGTCTACAATGAGCAGTTCTTC
CDR3aa: CASSERTGVYNEQFF

d_gene: -
v_gene: TRBV4-1
abundance: few
len: 15
j_gene: TRBJ1-1
CDR3nt: TGCGCCAGCAGCGCCCGGGGGGGACCGAACACTGAAGCTTTCTTT
CDR3aa: CASSARGGPNTEAFF

d_gene: -
v_gene: TRBV6-5
abundance: -
len: 12
j_gene: TRBJ1-2
CDR3nt: TGTGCCAGCTCTGGATGGGGGGGAGGCTACACCTTC
CDR3aa: CASSGWGGGYTF

d_gene: -
v_gene: TRBV7-3
abundance: few
len: 15
j_gene: TRBJ2-2
CDR3nt: TGTGCCAGCAGCTTATTCGGCCAGGACACCGGGGAGCTGTTTTTT
CDR3aa: CASSLFGQDTGELFF